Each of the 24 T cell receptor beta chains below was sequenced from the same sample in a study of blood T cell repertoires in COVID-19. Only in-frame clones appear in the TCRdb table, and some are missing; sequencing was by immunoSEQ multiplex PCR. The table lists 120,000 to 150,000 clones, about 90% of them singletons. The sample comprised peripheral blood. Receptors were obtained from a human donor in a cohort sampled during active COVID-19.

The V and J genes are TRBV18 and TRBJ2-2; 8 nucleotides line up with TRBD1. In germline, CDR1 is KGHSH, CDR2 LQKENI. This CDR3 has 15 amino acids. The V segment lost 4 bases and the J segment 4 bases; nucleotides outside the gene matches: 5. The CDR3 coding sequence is TGTGCCAGCTCACTGGGACAGGAACGCACCGGGGAGCTGTTTTTT. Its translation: CASSLGQERTGELFF.

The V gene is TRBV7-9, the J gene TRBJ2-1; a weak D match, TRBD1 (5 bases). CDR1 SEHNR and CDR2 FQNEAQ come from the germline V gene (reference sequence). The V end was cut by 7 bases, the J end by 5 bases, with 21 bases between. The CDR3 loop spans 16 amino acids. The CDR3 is CASTPAGPLLDNEQFF. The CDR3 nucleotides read TGTGCCAGCACGCCGGCAGGGCCGCTTTTGGACAATGAGCAGTTCTTC.

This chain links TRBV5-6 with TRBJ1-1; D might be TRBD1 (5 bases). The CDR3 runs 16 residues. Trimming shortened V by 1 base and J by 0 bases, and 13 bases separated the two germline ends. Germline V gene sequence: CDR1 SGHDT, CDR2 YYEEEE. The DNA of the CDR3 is TGTGCCAGCAGCTTGTACAGGCGTTACATGAACACTGAAGCTTTCTTT. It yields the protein CASSLYRRYMNTEAFF.

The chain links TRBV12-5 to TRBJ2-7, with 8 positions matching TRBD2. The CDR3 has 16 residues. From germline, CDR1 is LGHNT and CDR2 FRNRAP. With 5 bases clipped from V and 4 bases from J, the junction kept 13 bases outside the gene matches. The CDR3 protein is CASGLPLGRAGYEQYF. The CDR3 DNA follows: TGTGCTAGTGGTCTACCCCTCGGGAGGGCCGGGTACGAGCAGTACTTC.

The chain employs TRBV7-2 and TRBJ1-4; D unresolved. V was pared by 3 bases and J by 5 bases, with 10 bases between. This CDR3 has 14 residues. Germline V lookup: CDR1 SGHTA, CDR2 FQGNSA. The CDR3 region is CASSFGGLNEKLFF. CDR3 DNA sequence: TGTGCCAGCAGCTTTGGCGGACTCAATGAAAAACTGTTTTTT.

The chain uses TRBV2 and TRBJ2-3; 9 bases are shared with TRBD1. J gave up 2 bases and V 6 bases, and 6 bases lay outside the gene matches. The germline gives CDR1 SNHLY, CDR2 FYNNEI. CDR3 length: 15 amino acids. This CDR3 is CASRNRDRATDTQYF. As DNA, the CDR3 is TGTGCCAGCAGAAACCGGGACAGGGCCACAGATACGCAGTATTTT.

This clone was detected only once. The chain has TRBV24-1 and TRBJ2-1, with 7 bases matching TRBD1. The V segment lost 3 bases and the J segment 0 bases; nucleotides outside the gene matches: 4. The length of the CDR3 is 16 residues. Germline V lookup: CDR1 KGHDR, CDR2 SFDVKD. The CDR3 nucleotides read TGTGCCACCAGTGATAGGGGGCCGAGCTCCTACAATGAGCAGTTCTTC. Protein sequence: CATSDRGPSSYNEQFF.

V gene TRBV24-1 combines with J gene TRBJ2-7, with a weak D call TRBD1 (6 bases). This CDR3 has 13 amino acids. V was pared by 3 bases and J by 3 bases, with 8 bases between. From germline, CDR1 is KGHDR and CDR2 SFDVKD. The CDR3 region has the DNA TGTGCCACCAGTGATACAGGGCTCTACGAGCAGTACTTC. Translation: CATSDTGLYEQYF.

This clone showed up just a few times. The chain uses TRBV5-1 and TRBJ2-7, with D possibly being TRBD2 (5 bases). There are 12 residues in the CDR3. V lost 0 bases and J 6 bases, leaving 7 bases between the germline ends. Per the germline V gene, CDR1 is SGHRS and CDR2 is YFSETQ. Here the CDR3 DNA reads TGCGCCAGCAGCTTGGATCGGGGCGAGCAGTACTTC. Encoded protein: CASSLDRGEQYF.

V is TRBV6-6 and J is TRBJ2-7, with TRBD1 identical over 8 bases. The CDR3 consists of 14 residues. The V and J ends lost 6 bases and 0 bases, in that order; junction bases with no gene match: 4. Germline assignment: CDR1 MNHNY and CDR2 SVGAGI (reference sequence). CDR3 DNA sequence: TGTGCCAGCAGAATGACAGGGGACTCCTACGAGCAGTACTTC. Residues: CASRMTGDSYEQYF.

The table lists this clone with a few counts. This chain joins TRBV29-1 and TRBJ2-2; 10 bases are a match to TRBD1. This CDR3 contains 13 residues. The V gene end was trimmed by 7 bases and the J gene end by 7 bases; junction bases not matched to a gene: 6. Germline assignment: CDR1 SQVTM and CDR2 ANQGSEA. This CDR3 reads CSASGTGDGELFF. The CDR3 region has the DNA TGCAGCGCCAGCGGGACAGGGGACGGGGAGCTGTTTTTT.

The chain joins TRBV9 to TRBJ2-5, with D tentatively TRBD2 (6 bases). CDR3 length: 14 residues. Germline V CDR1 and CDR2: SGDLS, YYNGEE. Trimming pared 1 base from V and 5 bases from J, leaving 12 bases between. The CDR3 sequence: CASSVSGGTETQYF. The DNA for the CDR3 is TGTGCCAGCAGCGTAAGTGGGGGGACCGAGACCCAGTACTTC.

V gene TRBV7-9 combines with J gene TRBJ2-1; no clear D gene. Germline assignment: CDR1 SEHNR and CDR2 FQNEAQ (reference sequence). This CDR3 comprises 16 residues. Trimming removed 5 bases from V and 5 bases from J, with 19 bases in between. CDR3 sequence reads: CASSPRHSQKNNEQFF. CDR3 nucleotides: TGTGCCAGCAGCCCCCGCCATTCCCAGAAAAACAATGAGCAGTTCTTC.

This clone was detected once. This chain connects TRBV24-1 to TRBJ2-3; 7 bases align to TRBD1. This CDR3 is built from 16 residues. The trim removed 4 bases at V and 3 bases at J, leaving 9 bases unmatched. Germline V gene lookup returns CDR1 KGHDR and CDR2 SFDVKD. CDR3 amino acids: CATSESTGVGTDTQYF. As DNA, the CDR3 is TGTGCCACCAGTGAATCCACAGGGGTCGGAACAGATACGCAGTATTTT.

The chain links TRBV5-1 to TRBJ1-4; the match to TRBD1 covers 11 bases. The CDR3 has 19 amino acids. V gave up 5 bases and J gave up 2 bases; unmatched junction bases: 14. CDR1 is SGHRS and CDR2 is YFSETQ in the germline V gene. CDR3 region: CASSSRSPGTGGTNEKLFF. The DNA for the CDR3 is TGCGCCAGCAGTTCGAGGTCCCCGGGGACAGGGGGGACTAATGAAAAACTGTTTTTT.

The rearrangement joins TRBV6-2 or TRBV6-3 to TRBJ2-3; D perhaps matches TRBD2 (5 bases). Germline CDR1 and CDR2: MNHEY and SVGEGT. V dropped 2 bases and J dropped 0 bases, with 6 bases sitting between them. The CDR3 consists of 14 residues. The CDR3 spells CASSYRRSTDTQYF. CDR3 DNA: TGTGCCAGCAGTTACCGGAGGAGCACAGATACGCAGTATTTT.

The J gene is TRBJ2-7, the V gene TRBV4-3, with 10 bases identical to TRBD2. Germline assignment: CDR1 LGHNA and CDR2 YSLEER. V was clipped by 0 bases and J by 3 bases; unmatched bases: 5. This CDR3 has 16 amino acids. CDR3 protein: CASSQDKLAGSYEQYF. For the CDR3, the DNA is TGCGCCAGCAGCCAAGATAAACTAGCGGGGAGCTACGAGCAGTACTTC.

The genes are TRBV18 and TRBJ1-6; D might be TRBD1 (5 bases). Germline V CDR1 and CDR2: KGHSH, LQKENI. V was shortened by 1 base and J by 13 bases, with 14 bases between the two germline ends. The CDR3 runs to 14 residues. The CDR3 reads CASSPLDRGRPLHF. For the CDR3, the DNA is TGTGCCAGCTCACCACTGGATAGGGGTAGGCCCCTCCACTTT.

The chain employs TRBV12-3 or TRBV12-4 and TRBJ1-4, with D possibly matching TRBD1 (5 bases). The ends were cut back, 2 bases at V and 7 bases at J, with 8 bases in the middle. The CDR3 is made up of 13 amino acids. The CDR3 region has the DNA TGTGCCAGCAGTTTACAGGGAACTGAAAAACTGTTTTTT. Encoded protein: CASSLQGTEKLFF.

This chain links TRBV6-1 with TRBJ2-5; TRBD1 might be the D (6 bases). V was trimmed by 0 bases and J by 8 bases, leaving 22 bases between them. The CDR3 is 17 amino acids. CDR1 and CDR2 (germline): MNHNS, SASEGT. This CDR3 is CASSEALPRTVGVTQYF. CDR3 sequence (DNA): TGTGCCAGCAGTGAAGCGCTTCCTAGGACAGTGGGAGTTACCCAGTACTTC.

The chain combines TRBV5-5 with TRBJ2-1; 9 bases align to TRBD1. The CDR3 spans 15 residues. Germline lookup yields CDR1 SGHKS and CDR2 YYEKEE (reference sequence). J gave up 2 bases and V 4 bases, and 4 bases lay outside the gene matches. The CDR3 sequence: CASSGTGTTYNEQFF. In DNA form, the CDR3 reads TGTGCCAGCAGCGGGACAGGGACCACCTACAATGAGCAGTTCTTC.

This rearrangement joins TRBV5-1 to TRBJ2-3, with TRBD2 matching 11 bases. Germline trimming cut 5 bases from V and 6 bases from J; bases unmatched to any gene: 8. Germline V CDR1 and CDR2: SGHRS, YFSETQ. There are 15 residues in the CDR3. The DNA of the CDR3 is TGCGCCAGCAGTCCCCTAGCGGGAGGCCCCGATACGCAGTATTTT. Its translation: CASSPLAGGPDTQYF.

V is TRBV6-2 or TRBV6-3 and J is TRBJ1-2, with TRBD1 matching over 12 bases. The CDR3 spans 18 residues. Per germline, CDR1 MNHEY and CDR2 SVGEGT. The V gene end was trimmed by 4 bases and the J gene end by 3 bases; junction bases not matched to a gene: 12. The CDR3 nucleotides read TGTGCCAGCAGTTCCCCAAGGGACAGGGGGCGATCTGACTATGGCTACACCTTC. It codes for CASSSPRDRGRSDYGYTF.

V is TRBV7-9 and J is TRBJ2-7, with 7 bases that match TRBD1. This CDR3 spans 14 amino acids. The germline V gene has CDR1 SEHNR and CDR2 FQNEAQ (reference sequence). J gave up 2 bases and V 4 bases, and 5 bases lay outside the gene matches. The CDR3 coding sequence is TGTGCCAGCAGCTCCTTGGGACAGACCTACGAGCAGTACTTC. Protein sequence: CASSSLGQTYEQYF.